The 24 T cell receptor beta chains reported below all come from one sample, sequenced in a study of vaccination effects on CD4 cells after COVID-19. Data came from immunoSEQ multiplex PCR; TCRdb stores just in-frame clones and leaves some out. The sample lists tens of thousands of clones, approximately 70% occurring once. ViraFEST assay sequencing came after antigen-specific CD4+ T cells were expanded with viral peptide pools. Cells that had been cultured for roughly 9 days were the source of isolated CD4+ T cells. These receptors have no known antigen. The material was CD4+ T cells from PBMCs cultured with HCoV-229E spike peptides, obtained before COVID-19 vaccination. Receptor source: a human donor who received a COVID-19 vaccine.

The genes are TRBV2 and TRBJ1-4; D is uncertain. V lost 6 bases to trimming and J lost 4 bases, with 18 bases between them. The CDR3 spans 16 residues. Germline CDR1 reads SNHLY; CDR2 reads FYNNEI. The CDR3: CASSPPGSRYNEKLFF. Written as DNA, the CDR3 is TGTGCCAGCAGCCCCCCTGGCAGCCGTTATAATGAAAAACTGTTTTTT.

The table lists this clone with a few counts. The chain uses TRBV7-9 and TRBJ1-1; D uncertain. CDR3 size: 12 residues. Trimming pared 3 bases from V and 2 bases from J, leaving 4 bases between. CDR1 and CDR2 from the germline V gene are SEHNR and FQNEAQ (reference sequence). CDR3 nucleotides: TGTGCCAGCAGCTTTACAAACACTGAAGCTTTCTTT. It codes for CASSFTNTEAFF.

The chain combines TRBV30 with TRBJ2-5, with D possibly TRBD2 on 5 matching bases. Trimming shortened V by 2 bases and J by 3 bases, and 10 bases separated the two germline ends. The CDR3 consists of 13 residues. Germline V gene sequence: CDR1 GTSNPN, CDR2 SVGIG (reference sequence). CDR3 in DNA: TGTGCCTGGAGTATGGGTAGCGAAGAGACCCAGTACTTC. It encodes CAWSMGSEETQYF.

The chain uses TRBV25-1 and TRBJ1-3; TRBD1 aligns across 9 bases. Germline CDR1 and CDR2: MGHDK and SYGVNS. The CDR3 is 15 amino acids. After removal of 5 bases from V and 3 bases from J, the junction contained 5 bases not matched to a gene. The CDR3 nucleotides are TGTGCCAGCAGTCACACAGGGGGCAGTGGAAACACCATATATTTT. Its protein is CASSHTGGSGNTIYF.

CDR3 nucleotides: TGCGCCAGCAGCCAAGAGGAGGGTGGGTATGGCTACACCTTC. As protein: CASSQEEGGYGYTF. This rearrangement joins TRBV4-1 to TRBJ1-2; D not certain. This CDR3 spans 14 amino acids. Germline V lookup: CDR1 MGHRA, CDR2 YSYEKL. Trimming stripped 0 bases from V and 5 bases from J, with 10 bases between.

The chain combines TRBV5-1 with TRBJ1-5; 10 bases are shared with TRBD1. The junction had 3 bases not matched to a gene; V was cut back by 4 bases and J by 5 bases. Germline CDR1 SGHRS, CDR2 YFSETQ. This CDR3 comprises 14 residues. Here the CDR3 DNA reads TGCGCCAGCAGCGAGGGGACAGGGGATCAGCCCCAGCATTTT. This gives the protein CASSEGTGDQPQHF.

The J gene is TRBJ2-2, the V gene TRBV4-1; D unresolved. The germline V gene encodes CDR1 MGHRA and CDR2 YSYEKL. CDR3 length equals 14 residues. Between the trimmed V and J ends, which lost 4 bases and 1 base, there was a span of 7 bases. The CDR3, as DNA: TGCGCCAGCAGCCCGGACGGGAACACCGGGGAGCTGTTTTTT. This sequence encodes CASSPDGNTGELFF.

CDR3 nucleotides: TGTGCCAGCAGCTTACGCAGGGCCAACCCTGGGTATGGCTACACCTTC. Translating gives CASSLRRANPGYGYTF. The chain joins TRBV11-2 to TRBJ1-2; possible D gene TRBD1, 5 bases. Trimming took off 2 bases at V and 5 bases at J, with 18 bases between the two ends. The CDR3 runs to 16 residues. CDR1 SGHAT and CDR2 FQNNGV come from the germline V gene.

V gene TRBV11-2 combines with J gene TRBJ2-1; perhaps TRBD2 as D (6 bases). The CDR3 runs to 14 residues. Germline V gene lookup returns CDR1 SGHAT and CDR2 FQNNGV. V gave up 8 bases and J gave up 5 bases, with 16 bases separating them. The CDR3 DNA reads TGTGCCAGCGGAAAAGCGGGTCCTAACAATGAGCAGTTCTTC. Its translation is CASGKAGPNNEQFF.

The J gene is TRBJ2-6, the V gene TRBV28; the D gene could be TRBD1 or TRBD2 (5 bases each). Per germline, CDR1 MDHEN and CDR2 SYDVKM. Deletions cut 3 bases from V and 11 bases from J, with 11 bases between. CDR3 size: 13 residues. CDR3: CASSFGTGYVLTF. The CDR3, as DNA: TGTGCCAGCAGTTTCGGGACGGGGTACGTCCTGACTTTC.

The gene calls are TRBV10-3 and TRBJ1-2; 9 positions match TRBD1. This CDR3 spans 13 amino acids. Germline assignment: CDR1 ENHRY and CDR2 SYGVKD. The V and J ends lost 7 bases and 4 bases, in that order; junction bases with no gene match: 4. In nucleotides, the CDR3 is TGTGCCATCACCGGGACAGGGAGCTATGGCTACACCTTC. Translated, it gives CAITGTGSYGYTF.

This chain connects TRBV3-1 (or the pseudogene TRBV3-2) to TRBJ1-6; D not certain. The CDR3 totals 13 residues. V was shortened by 2 bases and J by 9 bases, with 8 bases between the two germline ends. CDR1 and CDR2 (germline): LGHDT, YNNKEL (reference sequence). The CDR3 is CASSQIGVSPLHF. The CDR3 DNA reads as TGTGCCAGCAGCCAAATTGGGGTTTCACCCCTCCACTTT.

V usage is TRBV7-9 and J usage is TRBJ2-7, with D perhaps matching TRBD1 or TRBD2 (6 bases each). V lost 1 base and J 0 bases, leaving 10 bases between the germline ends. CDR3 size: 15 residues. In germline, CDR1 is SEHNR, CDR2 FQNEAQ (reference sequence). CDR3 in amino acids: CASSLGGGLSYEQYF. DNA for the CDR3: TGTGCCAGCAGCTTAGGAGGGGGGCTCTCCTACGAGCAGTACTTC.

The gene calls are TRBV5-4 and TRBJ2-5; D uncertain. There are 12 residues in the CDR3. The germline V gene has CDR1 SGHNT and CDR2 YYREEE (reference sequence). The V end lost 1 base, the J end lost 3 bases, and 4 bases lay between the germline ends. For the CDR3, the DNA is TGTGCCAGCAGCTTGTGGGAAGAGACCCAGTACTTC. Its translation is CASSLWEETQYF.

V usage is TRBV21-1 and J usage is TRBJ2-7; TRBD1, the D gene given by the table, was not confirmed from the DNA. TRBV21-1 is reported as a pseudogene. This CDR3 region has 15 residues. CDR3 sequence reads: CASSKVKGRLYEQYF. CDR3 DNA: TGTGCCAGCAGCAAAGTGAAGGGGCGCCTCTACGAGCAGTACTTC.

CDR3 sequence reads: CASSLGGPFGTDTQYF. For the CDR3, the DNA is TGTGCCAGCAGCTTGGGGGGACCTTTCGGCACAGATACGCAGTATTTT. This chain joins TRBV5-5 and TRBJ2-3; D tentatively reads TRBD1 or TRBD2 (5 bases each). V lost 0 bases and J lost 1, with 12 bases in between. CDR3 length: 16 residues. Germline CDR1 is SGHKS and CDR2 is YYEKEE (reference sequence).

The genes are TRBV21-1 and TRBJ1-5. TRBV21-1 is assigned pseudogene status. The CDR3 loop spans 15 amino acids. The CDR3 region is CASSKAAYSNQPQHF. CDR3 in DNA: TGTGCCAGCAGCAAAGCCGCGTATAGCAATCAGCCCCAGCATTTT.

The chain joins TRBV19 to TRBJ1-5, with D tentatively TRBD1 (6 bases). The CDR3 covers 15 residues. Trimming cost V 6 bases and J 1 base, with 13 bases left between them. The germline CDR1 and CDR2 sequences are LNHDA and SQIVND (reference sequence). CDR3 sequence reads: CASSRDRLSNQPQHF. DNA for the CDR3: TGTGCCAGTAGCCGCGACAGGCTCAGCAATCAGCCCCAGCATTTT. The full variable domain, with the rest looked up from reference TRBV19 and TRBJ1-5, is DGGITQSPKYLFRKEGQNVTLSCEQNLNHDAMYWYRQDPGQGLRLIYYSQIVNDFQKGDIAEGYSVSREKKESFPLTVTSAQKNPTAFYLCASSRDRLSNQPQHFGDGTRLSIL.

This clone has only a few counts. This sequence joins TRBV5-1 and TRBJ2-2, with 7 bases aligning to TRBD2. The ends lost 7 bases at V and 4 bases at J; junction bases unmatched: 7. The CDR3 is made up of 14 amino acids. Germline V lookup: CDR1 SGHRS, CDR2 YFSETQ. The CDR3 loop reads CASRLAGGTGELFF. CDR3 DNA: TGCGCCAGCCGACTAGCCGGTGGCACCGGGGAGCTGTTTTTT.

The gene calls are TRBV19 and TRBJ1-1, with 7 positions matching TRBD1. The CDR3 loop spans 16 amino acids. The germline CDR1 and CDR2 sequences are LNHDA and SQIVND (reference sequence). The V gene end was trimmed by 4 bases and the J gene end by 0 bases; junction bases not matched to a gene: 8. CDR3 nucleotides: TGTGCCAGTAGTAACCTACAGGGGAGGATGAACACTGAAGCTTTCTTT. It specifies CASSNLQGRMNTEAFF.

The chain joins TRBV7-2 to TRBJ2-1; TRBD2 aligns across 12 bases. Per the germline V gene, CDR1 is SGHTA and CDR2 is FQGNSA. CDR3 length: 16 residues. J was trimmed by 4 bases and V by 1 base; bases with no gene match: 2. In nucleotides, the CDR3 is TGTGCCAGCAGCTTAGATCTAGCGGGGGGGTACAATGAGCAGTTCTTC. Protein sequence: CASSLDLAGGYNEQFF.

The rearrangement links TRBV5-6 to TRBJ2-7, with 7 bases lining up with TRBD1. The CDR3 has 18 residues. V trimming: 1 base; J trimming: 2 bases; junction bases outside the gene matches: 15. Germline assignment: CDR1 SGHDT and CDR2 YYEEEE. Here the CDR3 reads CASSLFGAPGQLPYEQYF. In DNA, the CDR3 is TGTGCCAGCAGCTTGTTTGGTGCTCCGGGACAGCTCCCCTACGAGCAGTACTTC.

CDR3 loop: CATNPGLGPHTDTQYF. Here the CDR3 DNA reads TGTGCCACCAATCCGGGACTAGGTCCCCACACAGATACGCAGTATTTT. The chain couples TRBV24-1 to TRBJ2-3; 8 nucleotides align to TRBD2. The CDR3 runs to 16 residues. J gave up 2 bases and V 8 bases, and 11 bases lay outside the gene matches. The germline CDR1 and CDR2 sequences are KGHDR and SFDVKD.

This chain links TRBV5-4 with TRBJ2-7, with 9 bases lining up with TRBD1. In germline, CDR1 is SGHNT, CDR2 YYREEE (reference sequence). V trimming: 0 bases; J trimming: 6 bases; junction bases outside the gene matches: 7. The CDR3 contains 15 residues. CDR3 sequence: CASSLGGTGYSEQYF. In DNA form, the CDR3 reads TGTGCCAGCAGCTTGGGGGGGACAGGGTATAGCGAGCAGTACTTC.